This T cell receptor (beta chain) was observed in a study of T cell responses to AZD1222 COVID-19 vaccine. General study results and limits: It was only after the peak T cell response that any repertoires were sampled.

Sequenced by immunoSEQ multiplex PCR; TCRdb stores in-frame clones only, minus some. The table includes more than 130,000 clones, 90% detected once. There are a few counts of this clone. Its antigen remains unknown. The same CDR3 arises from other DNA sequences in this sample as well. With 1 base removed from V and 3 bases from J, the gap between germline ends came to 7 bases. The CDR3 spans 14 residues. CDR1 and CDR2 (germline): SGHTA, FQGNSA. This chain links TRBV7-2 with TRBJ1-5; D ambiguous. Source: peripheral blood, taken on day 0 of AZD1222 vaccination. This TCR came from an adult in good health. The DNA of the CDR3 is TGTGCCAGCAGCTTAGTAGGGAACAATCAGCCCCAGCATTTT. Protein product: CASSLVGNNQPQHF.